This T cell receptor (beta chain) was identified during a study of shared clonotypes between healthy human individuals. This CDR3 has 13 amino acids. Germline V CDR1 and CDR2: SNHLY, FYNNEI. V lost 2 bases and J lost 4, with 7 bases in between. An even split of each subset's genomic DNA across several immunoSEQ plates was performed. Method: immunoSEQ multiplex PCR; TCRdb's copy keeps in-frame clones and lacks some. The sample yields about 2.5 million clones, 85% to 95% seen once. V and J are TRBV2 and TRBJ2-3; D unclear. This sequence was found in a young man in good health. Some clones in this sample may be carry-over from other donors' samples. The sample was naive CD4+ T cells from PBMCs. Noted subset: CD45RA+ positively selected. The CDR3 region has the DNA TGTGCCAGCAGTGAACTTCGAGCAGATACGCAGTATTTT. Translating gives CASSELRADTQYF.